This record looks at one T cell receptor (beta chain) sequence and its context. Its target is unknown. In the original workflow: What underpinned the distant-metastasis classifier for papillary thyroid cancer was the set of CDR3 differences across clinicopathological groups. TCRdb redid the clone calls on the PCR reads using MiXCR. The V and J calls were determined by TCRdb, not by the authors. The sample lists around 38,000 clones, 28% seen once, with 9.9% in the top ten. This entry comes from a study of metastatic and nonmetastatic thyroid tumors. Whole-study context: Across blood and tumor or nodule tissue, repertoires from malignant and benign thyroid patients were compared with one another.

Broader study findings: Patients with malignant thyroid tumors reportedly had significantly higher TCR beta diversity than those with benign nodules, in blood and tumor.

Thyroid surgery took place with no prior treatment in any patient. Trimming stripped 5 bases from V and 7 bases from J, with 9 bases between. CDR1 and CDR2 (germline): SGHNT, YENEEA. This CDR3 spans 13 amino acids. The receptor was derived from a male donor with papillary thyroid cancer or a benign thyroid nodule (not recorded which). Some clones in this sample may be carry-over from other donors' samples. Material: blood. The genes are TRBV11-3 and TRBJ2-6, with D uncertain. The CDR3 coding sequence is TGTGCCAGCAGCCCTGCTTTAGCCAACGTCCTGACTTTC. Its protein product is CASSPALANVLTF.